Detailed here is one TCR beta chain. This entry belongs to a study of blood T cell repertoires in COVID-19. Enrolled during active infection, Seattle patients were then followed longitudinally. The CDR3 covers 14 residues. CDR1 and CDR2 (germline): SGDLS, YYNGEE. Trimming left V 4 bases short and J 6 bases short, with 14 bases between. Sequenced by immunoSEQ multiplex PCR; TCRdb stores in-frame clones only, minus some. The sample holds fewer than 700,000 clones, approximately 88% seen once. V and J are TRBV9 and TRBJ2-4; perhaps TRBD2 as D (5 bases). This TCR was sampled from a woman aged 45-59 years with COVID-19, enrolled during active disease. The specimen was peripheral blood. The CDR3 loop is CASSLRHGGNIQYF. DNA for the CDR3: TGTGCCAGCAGCTTGCGACATGGAGGAAACATTCAGTACTTC.